What follows describes a single T cell receptor beta chain. Its antigen is still unknown. This entry belongs to a study of post-analysis software for immune sequencing data. Germline V gives CDR1 MGHDK, CDR2 SYGVNS. The CDR3 runs 17 residues. The germline V and J ends were trimmed by 2 bases and 0 bases, with 11 bases remaining between them. cDNA libraries for TCR beta contained unique molecular identifiers. Using its own MiXCR run on the PCR reads, TCRdb lists one record per CDR3 protein. The table has about 160,000 distinct CDR3 sequences, roughly 35% seen once; the top ten hold roughly 28%. Study-level results: A handful of TRBV segments occurring more often in patients than controls included TRBV5-6, TRBV5-1 and TRBV20-1.

The input for sequencing was blood, taken after autologous hematopoietic stem cell transplantation. The chain is built from TRBV25-1 and TRBJ1-6; D unclear. The receptor comes from a girl under 18 with multiple sclerosis. The CDR3 DNA follows: TGTGCCAGCAGTGAAAGTTCTGGGATCTCCTATAATTCACCCCTCCACTTT. Its translation is CASSESSGISYNSPLHF.